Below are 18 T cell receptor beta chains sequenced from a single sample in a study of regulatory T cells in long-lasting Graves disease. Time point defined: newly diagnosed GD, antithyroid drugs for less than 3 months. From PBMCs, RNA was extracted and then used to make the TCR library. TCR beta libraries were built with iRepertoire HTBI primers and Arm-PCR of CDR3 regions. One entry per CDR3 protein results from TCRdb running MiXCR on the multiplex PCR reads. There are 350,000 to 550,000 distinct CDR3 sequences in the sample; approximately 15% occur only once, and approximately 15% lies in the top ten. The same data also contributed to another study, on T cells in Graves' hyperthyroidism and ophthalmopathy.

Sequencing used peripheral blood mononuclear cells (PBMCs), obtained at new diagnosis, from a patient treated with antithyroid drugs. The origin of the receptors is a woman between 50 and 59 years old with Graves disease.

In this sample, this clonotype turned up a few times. CDR3 protein: CASSLTSGREGNEQFF. Here the CDR3 DNA reads TGCGCCAGCAGCTTGACTAGCGGGAGGGAGGGCAATGAGCAGTTCTTC. V usage is TRBV5-1 and J usage is TRBJ2-1; 13 bases line up with TRBD2. The CDR3 has 16 residues. Germline V lookup: CDR1 SGHRS, CDR2 YFSETQ. V shed 1 base and J 6 bases; nucleotides not matched to a gene: 4.

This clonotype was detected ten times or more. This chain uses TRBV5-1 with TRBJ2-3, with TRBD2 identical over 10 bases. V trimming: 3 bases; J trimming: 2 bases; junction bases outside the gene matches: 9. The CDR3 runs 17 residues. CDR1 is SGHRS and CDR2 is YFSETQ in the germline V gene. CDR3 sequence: CASSYGVAGGVTDTQYF. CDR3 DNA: TGCGCCAGCAGCTATGGGGTAGCGGGAGGTGTCACAGATACGCAGTATTTT.

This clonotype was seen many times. The CDR3: CASSLSTGLAGGSDRSTDTQYF. Written as DNA, the CDR3 is TGTGCCAGCAGTTTATCCACAGGACTAGCGGGAGGCTCGGATAGGAGCACAGATACGCAGTATTTT. The chain uses TRBV28 and TRBJ2-3, with TRBD2 identical over 14 bases. Trimming at V came to 1 base and at J to 0 bases, leaving 15 bases not matched to a gene. In germline, CDR1 is MDHEN, CDR2 SYDVKM. The CDR3 extends over 22 amino acids.

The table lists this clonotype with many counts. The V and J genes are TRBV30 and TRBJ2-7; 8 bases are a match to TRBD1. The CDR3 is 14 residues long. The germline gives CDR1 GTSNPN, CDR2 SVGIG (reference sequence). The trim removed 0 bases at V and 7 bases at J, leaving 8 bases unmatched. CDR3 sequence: CAWSVRQGAREQYF. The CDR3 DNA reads TGTGCCTGGAGTGTGCGGCAGGGGGCGCGTGAGCAGTACTTC.

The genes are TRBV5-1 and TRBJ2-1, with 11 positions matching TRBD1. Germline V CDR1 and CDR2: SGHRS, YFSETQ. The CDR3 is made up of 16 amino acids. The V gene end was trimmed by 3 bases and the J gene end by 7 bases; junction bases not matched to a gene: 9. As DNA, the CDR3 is TGCGCCAGCAGCTCGGGACAGGGGGTACTAGTAAATGAGCAGTTCTTC. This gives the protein CASSSGQGVLVNEQFF.

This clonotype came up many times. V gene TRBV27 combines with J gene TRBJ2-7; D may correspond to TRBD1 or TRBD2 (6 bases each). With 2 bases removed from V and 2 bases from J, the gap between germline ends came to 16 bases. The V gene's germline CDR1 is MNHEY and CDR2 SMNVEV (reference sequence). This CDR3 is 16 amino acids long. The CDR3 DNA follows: TGTGCCAGCAGTTTACGTGGGGGGCTTATCACCTACGAGCAGTACTTC. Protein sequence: CASSLRGGLITYEQYF.

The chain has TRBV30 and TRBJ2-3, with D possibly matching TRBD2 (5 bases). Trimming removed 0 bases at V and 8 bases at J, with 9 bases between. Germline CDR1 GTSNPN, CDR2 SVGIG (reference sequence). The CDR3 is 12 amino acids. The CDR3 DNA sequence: TGTGCCTGGAGTGTCGGAGGAGGTACGCAGTATTTT. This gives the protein CAWSVGGGTQYF.

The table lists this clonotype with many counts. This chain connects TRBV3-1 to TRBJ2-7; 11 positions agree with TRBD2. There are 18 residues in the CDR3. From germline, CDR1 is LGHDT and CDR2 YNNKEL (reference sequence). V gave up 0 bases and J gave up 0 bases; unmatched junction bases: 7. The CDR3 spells CASSQDRLAGGSSYEQYF. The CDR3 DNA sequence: TGTGCCAGCAGCCAAGATCGGCTAGCGGGAGGCAGCTCCTACGAGCAGTACTTC.

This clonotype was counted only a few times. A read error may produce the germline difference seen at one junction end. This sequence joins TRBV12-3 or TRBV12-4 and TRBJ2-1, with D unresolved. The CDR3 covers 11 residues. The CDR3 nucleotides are TGTGCCAGCAGCACGCACAATGGGCAGTTCTTC. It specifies CASSTHNGQFF.

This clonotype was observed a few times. In nucleotides, the CDR3 is TGTGCCAGCAGTACCCCAGGACTAGCGGGAAATGAGCAGTTCTTC. It is translated as CASSTPGLAGNEQFF. V usage is TRBV6-2 or TRBV6-3 and J usage is TRBJ2-1, with 12 bases that match TRBD2. V shed 5 bases and J 7 bases; nucleotides not matched to a gene: 6. Germline lookup yields CDR1 MNHEY and CDR2 SVGEGT. This CDR3 has 15 residues.

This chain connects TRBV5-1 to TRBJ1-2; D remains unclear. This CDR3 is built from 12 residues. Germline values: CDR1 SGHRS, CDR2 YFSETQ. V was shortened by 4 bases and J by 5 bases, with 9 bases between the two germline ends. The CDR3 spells CASSSTAYGYTF. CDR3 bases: TGCGCCAGCAGCAGCACGGCGTATGGCTACACCTTC.

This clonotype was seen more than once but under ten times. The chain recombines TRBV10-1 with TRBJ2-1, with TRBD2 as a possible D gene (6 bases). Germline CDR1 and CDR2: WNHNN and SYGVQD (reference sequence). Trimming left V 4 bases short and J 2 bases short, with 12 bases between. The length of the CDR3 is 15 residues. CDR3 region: CASSVSGVAYNEQFF. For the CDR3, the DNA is TGCGCCAGCAGTGTTTCGGGGGTCGCCTACAATGAGCAGTTCTTC.

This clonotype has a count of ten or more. In DNA, the CDR3 is TGTGCCAGCAGATCGACATTGAGCTCCTATAATTCACCCCTCCACTTT. Translated: CASRSTLSSYNSPLHF. The rearrangement joins TRBV3-1 to TRBJ1-6; no reliable D call. Per germline, CDR1 LGHDT and CDR2 YNNKEL (reference sequence). The CDR3 contains 16 residues. V was trimmed by 6 bases and J by 0 bases, leaving 12 bases between them. The full variable domain, its missing parts supplied by reference TRBV3-1 and TRBJ1-6, is DTAVSQTPKYLVTQMGNDKSIKCEQNLGHDTMYWYKQDSKKFLKIMFSYNNKELIINETVPNRFSPKSPDKAHLNLHINSLELGDSAVYFCASRSTLSSYNSPLHFGNGTRLTVT.

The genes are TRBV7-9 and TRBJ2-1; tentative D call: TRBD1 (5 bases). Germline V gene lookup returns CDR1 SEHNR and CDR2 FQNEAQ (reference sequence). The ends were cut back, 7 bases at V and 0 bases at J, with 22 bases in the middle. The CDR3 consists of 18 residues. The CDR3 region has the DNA TGTGCCAGCAACTTCGGCAGGACAACTATTCGCTCCTACAATGAGCAGTTCTTC. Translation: CASNFGRTTIRSYNEQFF.

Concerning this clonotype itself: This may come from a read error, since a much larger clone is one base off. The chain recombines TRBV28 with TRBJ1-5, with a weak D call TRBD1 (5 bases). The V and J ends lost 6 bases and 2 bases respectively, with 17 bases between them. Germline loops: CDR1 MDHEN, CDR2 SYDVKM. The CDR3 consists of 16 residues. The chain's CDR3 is CASSRQTDYCNQPQHF. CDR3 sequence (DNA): TGTGCCAGCAGCCGTCAGACAGACTATTGCAATCAGCCCCAGCATTTT.

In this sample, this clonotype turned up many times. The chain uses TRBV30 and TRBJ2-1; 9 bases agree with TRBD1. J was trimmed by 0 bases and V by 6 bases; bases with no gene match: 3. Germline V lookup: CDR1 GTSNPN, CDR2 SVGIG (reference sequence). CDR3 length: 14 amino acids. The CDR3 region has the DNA TGTGCCTGTCTACAGGGGGCCTCCTACAATGAGCAGTTCTTC. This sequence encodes CACLQGASYNEQFF.

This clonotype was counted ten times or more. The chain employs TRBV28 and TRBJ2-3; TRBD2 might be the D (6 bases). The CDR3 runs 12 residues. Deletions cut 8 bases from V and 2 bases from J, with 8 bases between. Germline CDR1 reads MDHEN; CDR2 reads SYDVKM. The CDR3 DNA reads TGTGCCAGCGCGGGATTCACAGATACGCAGTATTTT. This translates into CASAGFTDTQYF.

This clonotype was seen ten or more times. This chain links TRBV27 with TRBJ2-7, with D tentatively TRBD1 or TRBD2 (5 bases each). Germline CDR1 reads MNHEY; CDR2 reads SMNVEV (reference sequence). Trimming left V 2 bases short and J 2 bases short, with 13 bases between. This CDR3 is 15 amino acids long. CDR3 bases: TGTGCCAGCAGTTTAATCGGGACCACAACCTACGAGCAGTACTTC. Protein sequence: CASSLIGTTTYEQYF.